The source of this T cell receptor beta chain is a study of T cell repertoires in cytomegalovirus infection. Study background: HLA-C-restricted CMV epitopes, recently identified, and well-studied HLA-B-restricted ones were used by the study.

Study outcomes and limitations: Using cumulative public TCR beta family frequency, the authors identified those who carried CMV together with the relevant HLA. HLA-C-restricted CMV clonotypes gave the most frequent clonotype in two of eight donors.

Germline assignment: CDR1 SGHRS and CDR2 YFSETQ. The CDR3 loop spans 15 amino acids. V lost 6 bases, J lost 5 bases, and 20 bases lay in between. TCRdb reprocessed the reads via MiXCR and lists one record per CDR3 protein. In the table there are approximately 910,000 distinct CDR3 sequences, around 30% of which are singletons. Points on this clonotype: Its antigen is still unknown.

The rearrangement joins TRBV5-1 to TRBJ1-2, with a possible D match to TRBD1 (5 bases). The input for sequencing was cultured CD8+ T cells from PBMCs, taken from culture after CMV antigen stimulation. This TCR was recovered from a human donor in good health (CMV status not recorded). Some clones in this sample may be carry-over from other donors' samples. The CDR3 region has the DNA TGCGCCAGCAAAATCGGGACCGCAATAGAATATGGCTACACCTTC. Amino acid sequence: CASKIGTAIEYGYTF.